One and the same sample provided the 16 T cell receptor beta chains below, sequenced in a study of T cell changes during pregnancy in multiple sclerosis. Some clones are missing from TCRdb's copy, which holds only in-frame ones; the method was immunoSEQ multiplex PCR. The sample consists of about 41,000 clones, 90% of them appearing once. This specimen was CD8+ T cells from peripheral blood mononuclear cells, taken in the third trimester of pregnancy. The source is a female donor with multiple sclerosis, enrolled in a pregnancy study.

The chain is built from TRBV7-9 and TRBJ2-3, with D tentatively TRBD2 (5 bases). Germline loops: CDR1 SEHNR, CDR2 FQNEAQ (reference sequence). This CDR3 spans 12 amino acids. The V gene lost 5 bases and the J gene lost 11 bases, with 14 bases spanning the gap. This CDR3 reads CASSADAAGQYF. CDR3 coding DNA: TGTGCCAGCAGCGCGGACGCGGCGGGGCAGTATTTT.

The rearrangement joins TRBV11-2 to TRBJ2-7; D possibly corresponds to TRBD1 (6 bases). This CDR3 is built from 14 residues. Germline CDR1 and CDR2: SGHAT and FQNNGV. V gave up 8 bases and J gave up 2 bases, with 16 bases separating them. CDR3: CASLMTGSPYEQYF. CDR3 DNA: TGTGCCAGCCTTATGACAGGATCCCCCTACGAGCAGTACTTC.

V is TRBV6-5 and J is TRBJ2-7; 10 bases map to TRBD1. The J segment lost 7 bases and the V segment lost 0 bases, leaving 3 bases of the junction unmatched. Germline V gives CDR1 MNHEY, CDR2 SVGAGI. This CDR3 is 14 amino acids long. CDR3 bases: TGTGCCAGCAGTTACTCGGGACAGGGGATGGAGCAGTACTTC. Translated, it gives CASSYSGQGMEQYF.

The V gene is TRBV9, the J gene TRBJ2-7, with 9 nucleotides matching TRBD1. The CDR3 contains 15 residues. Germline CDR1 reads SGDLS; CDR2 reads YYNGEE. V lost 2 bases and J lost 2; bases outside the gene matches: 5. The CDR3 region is CASSVDGTGPYEQYF. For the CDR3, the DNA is TGTGCCAGCAGCGTGGACGGGACAGGGCCCTACGAGCAGTACTTC.

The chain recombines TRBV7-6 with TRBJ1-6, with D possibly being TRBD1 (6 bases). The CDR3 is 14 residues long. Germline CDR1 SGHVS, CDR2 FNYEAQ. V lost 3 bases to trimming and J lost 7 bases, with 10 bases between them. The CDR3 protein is CASSLMGANSPLHF. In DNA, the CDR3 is TGTGCCAGCAGCTTGATGGGGGCCAATTCACCCCTCCACTTT.

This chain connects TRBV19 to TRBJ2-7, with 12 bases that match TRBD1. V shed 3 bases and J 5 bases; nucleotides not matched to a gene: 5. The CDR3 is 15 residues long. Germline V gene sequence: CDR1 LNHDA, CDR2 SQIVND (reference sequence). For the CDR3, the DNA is TGTGCCAGTAGTATCGGGGGACAGGGGGCCGACGAGCAGTACTTC. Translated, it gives CASSIGGQGADEQYF.

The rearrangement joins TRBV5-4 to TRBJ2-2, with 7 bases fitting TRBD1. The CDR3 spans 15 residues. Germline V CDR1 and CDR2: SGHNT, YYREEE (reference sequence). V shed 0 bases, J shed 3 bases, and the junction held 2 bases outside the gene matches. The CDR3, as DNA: TGTGCCAGCAGCTTGGGACAGGGAGACACCGGGGAGCTGTTTTTT. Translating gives CASSLGQGDTGELFF.

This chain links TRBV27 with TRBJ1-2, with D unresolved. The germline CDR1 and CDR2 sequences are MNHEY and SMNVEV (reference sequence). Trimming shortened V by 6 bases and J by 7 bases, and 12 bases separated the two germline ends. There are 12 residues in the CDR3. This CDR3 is CASSSEGGGYTF. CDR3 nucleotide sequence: TGTGCCAGCAGCTCGGAGGGTGGTGGCTACACCTTC.

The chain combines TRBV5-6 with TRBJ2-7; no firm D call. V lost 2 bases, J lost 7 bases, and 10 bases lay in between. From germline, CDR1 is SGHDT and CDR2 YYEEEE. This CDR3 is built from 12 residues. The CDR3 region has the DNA TGTGCCAGCAGCTTTCTGGCCGGGGAGCAGTACTTC. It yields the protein CASSFLAGEQYF.

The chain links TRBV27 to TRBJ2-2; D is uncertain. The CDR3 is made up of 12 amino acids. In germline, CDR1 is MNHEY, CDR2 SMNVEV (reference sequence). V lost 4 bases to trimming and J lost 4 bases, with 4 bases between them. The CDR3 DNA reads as TGTGCCAGCAGTTCCGGCACCGGGGAGCTGTTTTTT. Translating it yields CASSSGTGELFF.

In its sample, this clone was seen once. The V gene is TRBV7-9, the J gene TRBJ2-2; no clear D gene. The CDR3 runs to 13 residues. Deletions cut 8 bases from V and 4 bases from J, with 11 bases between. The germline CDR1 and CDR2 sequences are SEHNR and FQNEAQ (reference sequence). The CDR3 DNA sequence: TGTGCCAGCGATTCCGCGGCCACCGGGGAGCTGTTTTTT. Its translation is CASDSAATGELFF.

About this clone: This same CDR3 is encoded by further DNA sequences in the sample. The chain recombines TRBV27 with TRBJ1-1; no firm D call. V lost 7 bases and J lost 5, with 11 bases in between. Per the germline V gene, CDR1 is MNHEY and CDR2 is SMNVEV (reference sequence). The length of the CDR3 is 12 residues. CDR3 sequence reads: CASKRPGTEAFF. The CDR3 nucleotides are TGTGCCAGCAAGCGGCCGGGAACTGAAGCTTTCTTT.

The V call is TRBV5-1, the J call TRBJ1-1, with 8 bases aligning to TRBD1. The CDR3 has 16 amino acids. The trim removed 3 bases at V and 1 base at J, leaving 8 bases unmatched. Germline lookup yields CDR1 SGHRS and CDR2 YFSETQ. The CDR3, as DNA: TGCGCCAGCAGCTCAAACACCGACAGGGGGAACACTGAAGCTTTCTTT. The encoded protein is CASSSNTDRGNTEAFF.

CDR3 region: CASSLLAMSEEETQYF. The CDR3 DNA follows: TGTGCCAGCAGCTTACTCGCCATGTCGGAGGAAGAGACCCAGTACTTC. The chain has TRBV11-1 and TRBJ2-5, with a weak D call TRBD2 (5 bases). CDR1 and CDR2 from the germline V gene are SGHAT and FQDESV (reference sequence). V lost 2 bases to trimming and J lost 3 bases, with 16 bases between them. The CDR3 consists of 16 residues.

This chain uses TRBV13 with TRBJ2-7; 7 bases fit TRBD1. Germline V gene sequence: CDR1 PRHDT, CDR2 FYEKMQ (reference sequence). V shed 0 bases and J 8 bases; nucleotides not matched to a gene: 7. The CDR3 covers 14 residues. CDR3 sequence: CASSLGQGPSKQYF. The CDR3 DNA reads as TGTGCCAGCAGCTTAGGACAGGGGCCTAGCAAGCAGTACTTC.

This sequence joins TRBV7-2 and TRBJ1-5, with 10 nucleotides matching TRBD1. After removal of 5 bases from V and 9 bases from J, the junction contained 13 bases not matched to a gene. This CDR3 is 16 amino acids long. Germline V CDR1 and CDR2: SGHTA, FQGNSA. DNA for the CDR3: TGTGCCAGCAGCACCCGACAGGGGGCTATGAAGAGGCCCCAGCATTTT. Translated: CASSTRQGAMKRPQHF.